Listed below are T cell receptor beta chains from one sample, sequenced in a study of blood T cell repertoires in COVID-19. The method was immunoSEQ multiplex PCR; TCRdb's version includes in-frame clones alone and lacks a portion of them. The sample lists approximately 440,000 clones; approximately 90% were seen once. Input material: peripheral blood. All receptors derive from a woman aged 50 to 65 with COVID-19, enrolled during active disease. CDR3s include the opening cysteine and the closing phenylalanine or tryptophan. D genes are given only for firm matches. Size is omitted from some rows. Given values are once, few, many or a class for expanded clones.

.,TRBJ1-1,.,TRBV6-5,TGTGCCAGCAGTTCCTTGGACAGGAACACTGAAGCTTTCTTT,CASSSLDRNTEAFF
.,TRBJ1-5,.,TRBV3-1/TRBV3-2,TGTGCCAGCAGCCAAGACGGGAAGGGACAGCCCCAGCATTTT,CASSQDGKGQPQHF
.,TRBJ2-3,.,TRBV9,TGTGCCAGCAGCGTAGATCAGGGGACAGATACGCAGTATTTT,CASSVDQGTDTQYF
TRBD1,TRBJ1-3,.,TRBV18,TGTGCCAGCTCGCACGACAGGGTGGCAGGAAGAAGTGGAAACACCATATATTTT,CASSHDRVAGRSGNTIYF
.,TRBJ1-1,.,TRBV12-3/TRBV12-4,TGTGCCAGCAGTTTAGGGCCCTCTTGGGCTTTCTTT,CASSLGPSWAFF
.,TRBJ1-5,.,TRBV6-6,TGTGCCAGCAGTTACAGTTGGGAGGGCAATCAGCCCCAGCATTTT,CASSYSWEGNQPQHF
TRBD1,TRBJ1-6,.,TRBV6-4,TGTGCCAGCTCTCAACCGACAGGGAGCTCCTATAATTCACCCCTCCACTTT,CASSQPTGSSYNSPLHF
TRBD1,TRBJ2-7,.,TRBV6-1,TGTGCCAGCAGTGAACTTCTCGGGACAGGGGGCTTCGAGCAGTACTTC,CASSELLGTGGFEQYF
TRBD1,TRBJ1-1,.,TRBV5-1,TGCGCCAGCAGCACAGGGGACACCTCTATGAACACTGAAGCTTTCTTT,CASSTGDTSMNTEAFF
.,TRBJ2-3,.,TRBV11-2,TGTGCCAGCAGCTTACCGGGCACAGATACGCAGTATTTT,CASSLPGTDTQYF
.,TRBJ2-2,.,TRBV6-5,TGTGCCAGCAGGGCACCTAACACCGGGGAGCTGTTTTTT,CASRAPNTGELFF
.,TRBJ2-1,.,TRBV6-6,TGTGCCAGCAGTTACTCGAGTCCAATCGATGAGCAGTTCTTC,CASSYSSPIDEQFF
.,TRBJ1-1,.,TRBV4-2,TGTGCCAGCAGCCAAGAAACCAGGGCCCATGGAGCTTTCTTT,CASSQETRAHGAFF
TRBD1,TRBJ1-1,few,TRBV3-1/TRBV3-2,TGTGCCAGCAGCCAAGCCGGGACAGGGGACACTGAAGCTTTCTTT,CASSQAGTGDTEAFF
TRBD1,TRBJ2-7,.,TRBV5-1,TGCGCCAGCAGAAGGCGGACAGGGCTGGACGAGCAGTACTTC,CASRRRTGLDEQYF
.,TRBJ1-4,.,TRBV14,TGTGCCGTCCCGGGAGAGGCTTTAGGGGGGGAGAATTTTGGAAAACTGTTTTTT,CAVPGEALGGENFGKLFF
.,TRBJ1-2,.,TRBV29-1,TGCAGCGTGGAGACGCTTGAGGGCTACACCTTC,CSVETLEGYTF
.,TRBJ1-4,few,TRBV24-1,TGTGCCACCAATGAGGGGCGCGGTAATGAAAAACTGTTTTTT,CATNEGRGNEKLFF
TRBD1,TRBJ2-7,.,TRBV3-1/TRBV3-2,TGTGCCAGCAGCCAAGCCCCGGGACAGACCTACGAGCAGTACTTC,CASSQAPGQTYEQYF
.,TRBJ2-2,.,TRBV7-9,TGTGCCAGCAGCTTAGGTGGCAGGGTCACCGGGGAGCTGTTTTTT,CASSLGGRVTGELFF
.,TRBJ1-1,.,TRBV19,TGTGCCAGTAGGGGAGGATGCGCCTATGAAGCTTTCTTT,CASRGGCAYEAFF
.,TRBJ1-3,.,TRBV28,TGTGCCAGCAGACCGGCAGGGGATGGAAACACCATATATTTT,CASRPAGDGNTIYF
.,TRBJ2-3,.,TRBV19,TGTGCCAGTGGGGAGAGAGGGGGTGCAGATACGCAGTATTTT,CASGERGGADTQYF
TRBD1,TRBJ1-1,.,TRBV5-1,TGCGCCAGCAGCCTTGGACAGGGACTTGAAGCTTTCTTT,CASSLGQGLEAFF
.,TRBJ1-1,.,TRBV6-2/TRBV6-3,TGTGCCAGCAGTCCGAACAGGGCCACTGAAGCTTTCTTT,CASSPNRATEAFF
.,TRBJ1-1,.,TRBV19,TGTGCCAGTAGTATAGGACAGCCGAACACTGAAGCTTTCTTT,CASSIGQPNTEAFF
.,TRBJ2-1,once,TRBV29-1,TGCAGCTCTTTGGGGCTGTACAATGAGCAGTTCTTC,CSSLGLYNEQFF
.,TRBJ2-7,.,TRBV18,TGTGCCAGCTCACCACGAGAATCAGGGTTCTACGAGCAGTACTTC,CASSPRESGFYEQYF
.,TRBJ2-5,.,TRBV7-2,TGTGCCAGCAGCTTAGCTGGGGCCATGATGGAGACCCAGTACTTC,CASSLAGAMMETQYF
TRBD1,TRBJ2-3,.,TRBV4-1,TGCGCCAGCAGCCAGACCGGGACAGGGGCTAGCACAGATACGCAGTATTTT,CASSQTGTGASTDTQYF
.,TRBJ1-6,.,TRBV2,TGTGCCAGCAGTTACACAGGCTCGGAGACACCCCTCCACTTT,CASSYTGSETPLHF
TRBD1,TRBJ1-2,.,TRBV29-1,TGCAGCGTTGATTCTTACAGGGGATTGGGGGGCTACACCTTC,CSVDSYRGLGGYTF
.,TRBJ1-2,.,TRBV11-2,TGTGCCAGCAGCTACAGAGACGGCTACACCTTC,CASSYRDGYTF
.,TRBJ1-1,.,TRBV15,TGTGCCACCAGCACATCCCCCCGGGCAGGGTCGCGGAGCACTGAAGCTTTCTTT,CATSTSPRAGSRSTEAFF
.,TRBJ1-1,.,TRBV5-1,TGCGCCAGCAGCTTGCGGGGTGGCACTGAAGCTTTCTTT,CASSLRGGTEAFF
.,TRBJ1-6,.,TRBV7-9,TGTGCCAGCAGCGGGGGCCCCAGCTCCTATAATTCACCCCTCCACTTT,CASSGGPSSYNSPLHF
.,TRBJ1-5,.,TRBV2,TGTGCCAGCAGTGAGGGGGGGAGTCAGCCCCAGCATTTT,CASSEGGSQPQHF
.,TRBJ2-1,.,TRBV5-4,TGTGCCAGCAGCTTTCCAGGGGGGAACAATGAGCAGTTCTTC,CASSFPGGNNEQFF
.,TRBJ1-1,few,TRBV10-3,TGTGCCATCAGTGAGTCGCCAGGGAAAGAAGCTTTCTTT,CAISESPGKEAFF
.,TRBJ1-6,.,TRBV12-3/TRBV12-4,TGTGCCAGCAGTCCCCGACAGGAAGGACCCCTCCACTTT,CASSPRQEGPLHF